A single sample is the source of the 10 T cell receptor beta chains below, sequenced in a study of cytomegalovirus exposure and HLA in healthy donors. TCRdb's copy holds only in-frame clones and misses some; the assay was immunoSEQ multiplex PCR. The data show more than 200,000 clones, about 90% seen once. The sample comprised PBMCs. The receptor source for this set is a man between 18 and 29 years old in good health and CMV-seropositive.

This rearrangement joins TRBV7-9 to TRBJ1-2; D is ambiguous. CDR3 length equals 12 residues. Germline CDR1 is SEHNR and CDR2 is FQNEAQ (reference sequence). Trimming cost V 5 bases and J 3 bases, with 7 bases left between them. The CDR3 region has the DNA TGTGCCAGCAGCGGAGGGTACTATGGCTACACCTTC. Amino acids: CASSGGYYGYTF.

The V gene is TRBV5-6, the J gene TRBJ2-4, with D unresolved. There are 11 residues in the CDR3. CDR1 and CDR2 (germline): SGHDT, YYEEEE. The ends were cut back, 0 bases at V and 8 bases at J, with 3 bases in the middle. The CDR3 loop is CASSLGDIQYF. In nucleotides, the CDR3 is TGTGCCAGCAGCTTGGGGGACATTCAGTACTTC.

This chain links TRBV7-8 with TRBJ1-2; 9 bases map to TRBD1. CDR1 is SGHVS and CDR2 is FQNEAQ in the germline V gene. Trimming took 2 bases from V and 6 from J; bases not matched to a gene: 16. The CDR3 totals 18 residues. CDR3 sequence reads: CASSLSPGQGFSVNGYTF. Written as DNA, the CDR3 is TGTGCCAGCAGCTTAAGTCCGGGACAGGGATTCTCTGTTAATGGCTACACCTTC.

CDR3 sequence reads: CASSPGRERPSYEQYF. The CDR3 nucleotides are TGTGCCAGCAGCCCCGGGAGGGAGCGGCCGTCCTACGAGCAGTACTTC. V is TRBV11-2 and J is TRBJ2-7; 8 nucleotides match TRBD2. The germline V gene encodes CDR1 SGHAT and CDR2 FQNNGV. Trimming took 5 bases from V and 1 from J; bases not matched to a gene: 10. There are 16 residues in the CDR3.

This clone has a handful of counts. Other DNA sequences in the same sample also yield this CDR3. J is TRBJ1-1 and V is TRBV7-6, with D hard to call. This CDR3 is 14 amino acids long. From germline, CDR1 is SGHVS and CDR2 FNYEAQ. V was clipped by 0 bases and J by 1 base, with 6 bases between them. The CDR3 DNA sequence: TGTGCCAGCAGCTTAGCGGGTGGGAACACTGAAGCTTTCTTT. The encoded protein is CASSLAGGNTEAFF.

The genes are TRBV30 and TRBJ1-2; unclear D gene. Trimming stripped 0 bases from V and 4 bases from J, with 9 bases between. Germline V gene sequence: CDR1 GTSNPN, CDR2 SVGIG (reference sequence). This CDR3 contains 13 residues. The CDR3 protein is CAWSVTARYGYTF. The CDR3 DNA sequence: TGTGCCTGGAGTGTTACGGCCCGCTATGGCTACACCTTC. The complete variable domain, with remaining parts taken from reference TRBV30 and TRBJ1-2, reads SQTIHQWPATLVQPVGSPLSLECTVEGTSNPNLYWYRQAAGRGLQLLFYSVGIGQISSEVPQNLSASRPQDRQFILSSKKLLLSDSGFYLCAWSVTARYGYTFGSGTRLTVV.

The sample holds a few counts of this clone. J is TRBJ1-2 and V is TRBV10-1, with 10 bases aligning to TRBD1. The V gene end was trimmed by 3 bases and the J gene end by 4 bases; junction bases not matched to a gene: 5. This CDR3 contains 15 residues. The germline V gene encodes CDR1 WNHNN and CDR2 SYGVQD (reference sequence). The CDR3 loop reads CASSDPGQGSYGYTF. The CDR3 bases are TGCGCCAGCAGTGACCCGGGACAGGGGAGCTATGGCTACACCTTC.

This chain links TRBV5-1 with TRBJ1-1; D remains unclear. The V gene lost 6 bases and the J gene lost 0 bases, with 12 bases spanning the gap. This CDR3 is 14 amino acids long. Germline lookup yields CDR1 SGHRS and CDR2 YFSETQ. The CDR3 loop is CASMGNTLNTEAFF. The CDR3 nucleotides are TGCGCCAGCATGGGGAACACACTGAACACTGAAGCTTTCTTT.

The chain couples TRBV7-9 to TRBJ1-5; 8 bases map to TRBD1. V lost 5 bases and J lost 7; bases outside the gene matches: 4. The CDR3 contains 13 residues. Germline assignment: CDR1 SEHNR and CDR2 FQNEAQ (reference sequence). The CDR3: CASSAGGWQPQHF. CDR3 DNA sequence: TGTGCCAGCAGCGCAGGGGGCTGGCAGCCCCAGCATTTT. Full variable domain (remainder filled in from reference TRBV7-9 and TRBJ1-5): DTGVSQNPRHKITKRGQNVTFRCDPISEHNRLYWYRQTLGQGPEFLTYFQNEAQLEKSRLLSDRFSAERPKGSFSTLEIQRTEQGDSAMYLCASSAGGWQPQHFGDGTRLSIL.

The V gene is TRBV5-1, the J gene TRBJ2-1; 9 bases line up with TRBD1. V was clipped by 4 bases and J by 7 bases; unmatched bases: 9. This CDR3 region has 15 residues. Germline V lookup: CDR1 SGHRS, CDR2 YFSETQ. CDR3 DNA sequence: TGCGCCAGCAGCCCCCCCACGGGGACAGGGAATGAGCAGTTCTTC. This encodes CASSPPTGTGNEQFF.